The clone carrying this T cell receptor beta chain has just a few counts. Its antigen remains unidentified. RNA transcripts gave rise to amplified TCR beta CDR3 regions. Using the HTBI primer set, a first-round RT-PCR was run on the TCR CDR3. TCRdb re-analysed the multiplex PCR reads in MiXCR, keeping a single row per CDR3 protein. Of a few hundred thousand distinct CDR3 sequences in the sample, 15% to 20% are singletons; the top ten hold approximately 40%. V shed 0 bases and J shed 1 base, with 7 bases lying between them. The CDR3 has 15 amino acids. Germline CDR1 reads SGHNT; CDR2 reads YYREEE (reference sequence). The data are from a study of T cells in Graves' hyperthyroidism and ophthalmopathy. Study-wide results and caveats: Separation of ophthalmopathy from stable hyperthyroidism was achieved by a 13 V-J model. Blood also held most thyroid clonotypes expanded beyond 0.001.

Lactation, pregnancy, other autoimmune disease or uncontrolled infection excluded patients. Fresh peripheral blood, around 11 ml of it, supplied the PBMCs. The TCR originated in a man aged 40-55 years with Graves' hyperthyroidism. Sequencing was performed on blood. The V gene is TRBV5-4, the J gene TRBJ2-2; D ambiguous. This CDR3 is CASSLAVKNTGELFF. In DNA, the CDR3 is TGTGCCAGCAGCTTGGCCGTCAAGAACACCGGGGAGCTGTTTTTT.